The rows below give T cell receptor beta chains drawn from one sample of a study of T cells after yellow fever vaccination. TCRdb itself ran the 5' RACE reads through MiXCR, one entry per CDR3 protein. Of a few hundred thousand distinct CDR3 sequences in the sample, under 7.5% were seen once. The starting material was PBMCs, obtained 5 days after the yellow fever booster vaccination. These receptors originate from a man aged 25-45 years who received the YFV17D yellow fever vaccine. CDR3s include the opening cysteine and the closing phenylalanine or tryptophan. The D gene is left open where the match is weak. Size tells how often a clone was seen (once, few, many) or the class of an expanded clone, and some rows leave it out.

D gene: .
V gene: TRBV7-9
clone size: many
J gene: TRBJ1-4
CDR3 protein: CASSVSAGSNNEKLFF
CDR3 DNA: TGTGCCAGCAGCGTGTCGGCGGGCAGTAATAATGAAAAACTGTTTTTT

D gene: TRBD1
V gene: TRBV20-1
clone size: .
J gene: TRBJ2-1
CDR3 protein: CSASPRDRADNEQFF
CDR3 DNA: TGCAGTGCTAGTCCCCGGGACAGGGCGGACAATGAGCAGTTCTTC

D gene: .
V gene: TRBV15
clone size: .
J gene: TRBJ1-4
CDR3 protein: CATSREETGHLREKLFF
CDR3 DNA: TGTGCCACCAGCAGAGAGGAGACGGGACACCTTAGAGAAAAACTGTTTTTT

D gene: TRBD2
V gene: TRBV3-1
clone size: few
J gene: TRBJ2-3
CDR3 protein: CASSLRTSGYTDTQYF
CDR3 DNA: TGTGCCAGCAGCCTGCGGACTAGCGGGTACACAGATACGCAGTATTTT

D gene: TRBD1
V gene: TRBV5-1
clone size: few
J gene: TRBJ2-1
CDR3 protein: CASSTGQGENEQFF
CDR3 DNA: TGCGCCAGCAGCACAGGACAGGGGGAGAATGAGCAGTTCTTC

D gene: .
V gene: TRBV18
clone size: few
J gene: TRBJ2-2
CDR3 protein: CASSLRDGNTGELFF
CDR3 DNA: TGTGCCAGCTCACTCCGGGACGGAAACACCGGGGAGCTGTTTTTT

D gene: .
V gene: TRBV29-1
clone size: many
J gene: TRBJ1-1
CDR3 protein: CSVETQGTEAFF
CDR3 DNA: TGCAGCGTTGAAACGCAGGGGACTGAAGCTTTCTTT

D gene: .
V gene: TRBV5-6
clone size: many
J gene: TRBJ1-2
CDR3 protein: CASSISRTAYTF
CDR3 DNA: TGTGCCAGCAGCATTTCCAGGACAGCTTACACCTTC

D gene: TRBD2
V gene: TRBV27
clone size: many
J gene: TRBJ2-5
CDR3 protein: CASSYLAGVQETQYF
CDR3 DNA: TGTGCCAGCAGTTATCTAGCGGGGGTGCAAGAGACCCAGTACTTC

D gene: TRBD2
V gene: TRBV5-4
clone size: .
J gene: TRBJ2-5
CDR3 protein: CASTIGLAGEETQYF
CDR3 DNA: TGTGCCAGCACCATTGGACTAGCGGGAGAAGAGACCCAGTACTTC

D gene: TRBD2
V gene: TRBV4-1
clone size: many
J gene: TRBJ2-7
CDR3 protein: CASSQPGLAVDEQYF
CDR3 DNA: TGCGCCAGCAGCCAACCGGGACTAGCTGTCGACGAGCAGTACTTC

D gene: .
V gene: TRBV25-1
clone size: few
J gene: TRBJ2-1
CDR3 protein: CASSDPGGGAYNEQFF
CDR3 DNA: TGTGCCAGCAGTGACCCAGGAGGGGGCGCATACAATGAGCAGTTCTTC

D gene: TRBD2
V gene: TRBV18
clone size: many
J gene: TRBJ2-1
CDR3 protein: CASSAGGNNEQFF
CDR3 DNA: TGTGCCAGCTCAGCGGGAGGTAACAATGAGCAGTTCTTC

D gene: .
V gene: TRBV7-9
clone size: many
J gene: TRBJ2-1
CDR3 protein: CASRDTSRWSYNEQFF
CDR3 DNA: TGTGCCAGCAGGGATACTAGCCGGTGGTCCTACAATGAGCAGTTCTTC

D gene: TRBD1
V gene: TRBV29-1
clone size: few
J gene: TRBJ1-1
CDR3 protein: CSVELQGAMNTEAFF
CDR3 DNA: TGCAGCGTTGAACTCCAGGGGGCAATGAACACTGAAGCTTTCTTT

D gene: .
V gene: TRBV25-1
clone size: .
J gene: TRBJ2-6
CDR3 protein: CASSVGGRPYSGANVLTF
CDR3 DNA: TGTGCCAGCAGTGTGGGAGGCAGGCCCTACTCTGGGGCCAACGTCCTGACTTTC

D gene: .
V gene: TRBV7-2
clone size: many
J gene: TRBJ2-2
CDR3 protein: CASSLSGRLAGELFF
CDR3 DNA: TGTGCCAGCAGCTTAAGTGGGAGGTTGGCCGGGGAGCTGTTTTTT

D gene: .
V gene: TRBV12-3/TRBV12-4
clone size: many
J gene: TRBJ2-2
CDR3 protein: CASSSEGVEDTGELFF
CDR3 DNA: TGTGCCAGCAGTTCGGAGGGCGTGGAGGACACCGGGGAGCTGTTTTTT

D gene: .
V gene: TRBV7-8
clone size: .
J gene: TRBJ1-6
CDR3 protein: CASSTQSPRGGYNSPLHF
CDR3 DNA: TGTGCCAGCAGCACCCAATCTCCCCGAGGGGGTTATAATTCACCCCTCCACTTT

D gene: TRBD1
V gene: TRBV12-3/TRBV12-4
clone size: .
J gene: TRBJ1-1
CDR3 protein: CASSLWGTGKNTEAFF
CDR3 DNA: TGTGCCAGCAGCCTGTGGGGGACAGGGAAGAACACTGAAGCTTTCTTT

D gene: .
V gene: TRBV18
clone size: few
J gene: TRBJ1-1
CDR3 protein: CASSPLRAMNTEAFF
CDR3 DNA: TGTGCCAGCTCGCCCCTCAGGGCCATGAACACTGAAGCTTTCTTT

D gene: .
V gene: TRBV6-5
clone size: .
J gene: TRBJ2-7
CDR3 protein: CASSYTTGYEQYF
CDR3 DNA: TGTGCCAGCAGTTATACGACTGGTTACGAGCAGTACTTC

D gene: TRBD1
V gene: TRBV12-3/TRBV12-4
clone size: .
J gene: TRBJ1-4
CDR3 protein: CASRKGDSPGRELFF
CDR3 DNA: TGTGCCAGCAGGAAAGGGGACAGCCCGGGCCGGGAACTGTTTTTT

D gene: .
V gene: TRBV6-2/TRBV6-3
clone size: .
J gene: TRBJ1-2
CDR3 protein: CASRHPGKEVYGYTF
CDR3 DNA: TGTGCCAGCAGACACCCCGGGAAAGAGGTCTATGGCTACACCTTC

D gene: TRBD2
V gene: TRBV12-3/TRBV12-4
clone size: many
J gene: TRBJ2-3
CDR3 protein: CASSSGREDTQYF
CDR3 DNA: TGTGCCAGCTCCAGCGGGAGGGAAGATACGCAGTATTTT

D gene: .
V gene: TRBV6-5
clone size: few
J gene: TRBJ2-7
CDR3 protein: CASSYSSPSVASYEQYF
CDR3 DNA: TGTGCCAGCAGTTACTCTTCCCCCAGCGTCGCCTCCTACGAGCAGTACTTC

D gene: TRBD2
V gene: TRBV7-6
clone size: many
J gene: TRBJ2-1
CDR3 protein: CASSLGQRLAQFF
CDR3 DNA: TGTGCCAGCAGCTTAGGCCAGCGACTAGCCCAGTTCTTC

D gene: TRBD2
V gene: TRBV20-1
clone size: few
J gene: TRBJ2-3
CDR3 protein: CSAAPSSGNADTQYF
CDR3 DNA: TGCAGTGCTGCCCCCAGTAGCGGGAACGCAGATACGCAGTATTTT

D gene: TRBD2
V gene: TRBV6-2/TRBV6-3
clone size: few
J gene: TRBJ2-1
CDR3 protein: CASTTSGESYNEQFF
CDR3 DNA: TGTGCCAGCACGACTAGCGGGGAATCGTACAATGAGCAGTTCTTC

D gene: TRBD2
V gene: TRBV25-1
clone size: many
J gene: TRBJ2-1
CDR3 protein: CASSESPSGSYNEQFF
CDR3 DNA: TGTGCCAGCAGTGAATCCCCTAGCGGGAGCTACAATGAGCAGTTCTTC

D gene: .
V gene: TRBV5-1
clone size: .
J gene: TRBJ2-3
CDR3 protein: CASRDEDTQYF
CDR3 DNA: TGCGCCAGCCGGGATGAAGATACGCAGTATTTT

D gene: .
V gene: TRBV7-8
clone size: many
J gene: TRBJ2-1
CDR3 protein: CASSLGLVNNEQFF
CDR3 DNA: TGTGCCAGCAGCTTAGGACTAGTAAACAATGAGCAGTTCTTC

D gene: .
V gene: TRBV7-6
clone size: .
J gene: TRBJ2-2
CDR3 protein: CASSLSIRSQNGWGELFF
CDR3 DNA: TGTGCCAGCAGCTTAAGCATTAGATCGCAGAACGGTTGGGGGGAGCTGTTTTTT

D gene: .
V gene: TRBV19
clone size: .
J gene: TRBJ2-5
CDR3 protein: CATRPGGETQYF
CDR3 DNA: TGTGCCACCAGACCTGGCGGGGAGACCCAGTACTTC

D gene: .
V gene: TRBV10-3
clone size: many
J gene: TRBJ1-1
CDR3 protein: CAISESRGGIGMNTEAFF
CDR3 DNA: TGTGCCATCAGTGAGTCGAGGGGGGGAATCGGTATGAACACTGAAGCTTTCTTT

D gene: TRBD2
V gene: TRBV5-1
clone size: many
J gene: TRBJ2-7
CDR3 protein: CASSLDRTSVYEQYF
CDR3 DNA: TGCGCCAGCAGCTTGGACCGGACTAGCGTCTACGAGCAGTACTTC

D gene: .
V gene: TRBV20-1
clone size: many
J gene: TRBJ1-1
CDR3 protein: CSARVVNTEAFF
CDR3 DNA: TGCAGTGCTAGAGTTGTGAACACTGAAGCTTTCTTT

D gene: TRBD2
V gene: TRBV9
clone size: .
J gene: TRBJ2-1
CDR3 protein: CASSVGEGSSYNEQFF
CDR3 DNA: TGTGCCAGCAGCGTAGGGGAGGGGAGCTCCTACAATGAGCAGTTCTTC

D gene: .
V gene: TRBV29-1
clone size: many
J gene: TRBJ2-5
CDR3 protein: CSVVDGGTQYF
CDR3 DNA: TGCAGCGTTGTCGATGGGGGGACCCAGTACTTC

D gene: TRBD2
V gene: TRBV20-1
clone size: .
J gene: TRBJ2-3
CDR3 protein: CSAPSLAGLTDTQYF
CDR3 DNA: TGCAGTGCCCCGTCCCTAGCGGGGTTAACAGATACGCAGTATTTT

D gene: .
V gene: TRBV7-2
clone size: many
J gene: TRBJ2-1
CDR3 protein: CASSRVYEQFF
CDR3 DNA: TGTGCCAGCAGCCGGGTCTATGAGCAGTTCTTC

D gene: TRBD2
V gene: TRBV20-1
clone size: .
J gene: TRBJ2-3
CDR3 protein: CSARWTSGRADTQYF
CDR3 DNA: TGCAGTGCTCGATGGACTAGCGGGAGGGCCGATACGCAGTATTTT

D gene: .
V gene: TRBV7-9
clone size: many
J gene: TRBJ2-5
CDR3 protein: CASSLGTWYQETQYF
CDR3 DNA: TGTGCCAGCAGCTTAGGGACTTGGTACCAAGAGACCCAGTACTTC

D gene: TRBD1
V gene: TRBV11-1
clone size: many
J gene: TRBJ2-2
CDR3 protein: CASSSDREYTANTGELFF
CDR3 DNA: TGTGCCAGCAGCTCCGACAGGGAATATACAGCGAACACCGGGGAGCTGTTTTTT

D gene: TRBD1
V gene: TRBV29-1
clone size: many
J gene: TRBJ2-1
CDR3 protein: CSVEPGQGEQFF
CDR3 DNA: TGCAGCGTTGAACCGGGACAGGGTGAGCAGTTCTTC

D gene: .
V gene: TRBV19
clone size: .
J gene: TRBJ2-1
CDR3 protein: CATRASARGNEQFF
CDR3 DNA: TGTGCCACTCGTGCCAGCGCTAGGGGCAATGAGCAGTTCTTC

D gene: .
V gene: TRBV7-3
clone size: few
J gene: TRBJ1-1
CDR3 protein: CASSSPDRGTEAFF
CDR3 DNA: TGTGCCAGCAGCTCCCCGGACAGAGGCACTGAAGCTTTCTTT

D gene: TRBD2
V gene: TRBV15
clone size: many
J gene: TRBJ2-3
CDR3 protein: CATSTGTSGSTDTQYF
CDR3 DNA: TGTGCCACCAGCACCGGGACTAGCGGGAGCACAGATACGCAGTATTTT

D gene: TRBD1
V gene: TRBV11-2
clone size: few
J gene: TRBJ1-1
CDR3 protein: CASSLAGQGVNTEAFF
CDR3 DNA: TGTGCCAGCAGCTTAGCAGGACAGGGAGTGAACACTGAAGCTTTCTTT

D gene: TRBD2
V gene: TRBV10-2
clone size: few
J gene: TRBJ2-2
CDR3 protein: CASLVAGVDGELFF
CDR3 DNA: TGCGCCAGCCTCGTAGCGGGAGTCGACGGGGAGCTGTTTTTT

D gene: .
V gene: TRBV6-5
clone size: many
J gene: TRBJ2-6
CDR3 protein: CASSYEDGANVLTF
CDR3 DNA: TGTGCCAGCAGTTACGAGGATGGGGCCAACGTCCTGACTTTC

D gene: .
V gene: TRBV7-9
clone size: few
J gene: TRBJ1-1
CDR3 protein: CASSWTNTEAFF
CDR3 DNA: TGTGCCAGCAGCTGGACGAACACTGAAGCTTTCTTT

D gene: .
V gene: TRBV20-1
clone size: few
J gene: TRBJ2-7
CDR3 protein: CSATVGGKDEQYF
CDR3 DNA: TGCAGTGCTACTGTAGGGGGTAAGGACGAGCAGTACTTC